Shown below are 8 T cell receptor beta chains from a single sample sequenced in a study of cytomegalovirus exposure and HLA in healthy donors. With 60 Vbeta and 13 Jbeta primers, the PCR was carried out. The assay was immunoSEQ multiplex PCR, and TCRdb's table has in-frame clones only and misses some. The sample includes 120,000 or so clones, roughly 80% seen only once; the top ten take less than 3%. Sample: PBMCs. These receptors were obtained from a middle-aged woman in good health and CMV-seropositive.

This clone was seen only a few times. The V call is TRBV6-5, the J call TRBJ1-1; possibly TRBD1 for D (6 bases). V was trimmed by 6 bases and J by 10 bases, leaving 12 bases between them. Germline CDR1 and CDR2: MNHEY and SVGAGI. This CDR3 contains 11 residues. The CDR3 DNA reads TGTGCCAGCAGGAACAGGGAGGGAGCTTTCTTT. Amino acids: CASRNREGAFF.

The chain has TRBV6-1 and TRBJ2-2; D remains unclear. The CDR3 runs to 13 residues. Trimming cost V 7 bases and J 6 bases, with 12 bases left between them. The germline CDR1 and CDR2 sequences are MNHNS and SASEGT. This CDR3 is CASKRLRAGELFF. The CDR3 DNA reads TGTGCCAGCAAAAGACTGCGTGCCGGGGAGCTGTTTTTT.

This CDR3 reads CASSIGSGIANQPQHF. The CDR3 nucleotides read TGTGCCAGTAGTATAGGGTCAGGGATCGCGAATCAGCCCCAGCATTTT. This sequence joins TRBV19 and TRBJ1-5, with TRBD1 as a possible D gene (5 bases). Looked up from germline, CDR1 is LNHDA and CDR2 is SQIVND (reference sequence). Trimming left V 1 base short and J 4 bases short, with 14 bases between. The length of the CDR3 is 16 residues.

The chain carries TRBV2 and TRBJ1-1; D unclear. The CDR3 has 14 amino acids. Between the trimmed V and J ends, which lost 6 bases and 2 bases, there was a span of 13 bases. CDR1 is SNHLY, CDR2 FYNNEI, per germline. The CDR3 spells CASSVNDINTEAFF. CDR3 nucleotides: TGTGCCAGCAGCGTAAATGACATCAACACTGAAGCTTTCTTT.

This chain's CDR3 is CASSLQGEGNQPQHF. The CDR3 nucleotides read TGTGCCAGCAGTTTACAGGGGGAGGGCAATCAGCCCCAGCATTTT. The chain couples TRBV5-4 to TRBJ1-5; TRBD1 agrees at 8 bases. This CDR3 has 15 amino acids. Unmatched junction bases numbered 6, after V lost 5 bases and J lost 2 bases. Germline CDR1 and CDR2: SGHNT and YYREEE (reference sequence).

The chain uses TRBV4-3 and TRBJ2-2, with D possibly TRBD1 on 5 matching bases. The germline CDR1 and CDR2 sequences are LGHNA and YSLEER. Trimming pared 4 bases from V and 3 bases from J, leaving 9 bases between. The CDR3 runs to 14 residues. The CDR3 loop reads CASSRDRHTGELFF. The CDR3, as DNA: TGCGCCAGCAGCCGCGACAGACACACCGGGGAGCTGTTTTTT.

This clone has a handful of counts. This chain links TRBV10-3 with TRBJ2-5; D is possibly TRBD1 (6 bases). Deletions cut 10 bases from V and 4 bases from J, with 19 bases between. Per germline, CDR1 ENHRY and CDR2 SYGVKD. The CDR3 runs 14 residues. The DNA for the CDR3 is TGTGCCACCGCCCCTACAGGGCTGGGAGAGACCCAGTACTTC. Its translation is CATAPTGLGETQYF.

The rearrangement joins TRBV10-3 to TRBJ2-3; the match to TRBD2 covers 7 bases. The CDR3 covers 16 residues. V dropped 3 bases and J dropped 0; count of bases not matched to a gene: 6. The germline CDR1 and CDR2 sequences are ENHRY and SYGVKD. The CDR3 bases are TGTGCCATCAGTGATCCTACTAGCGAAAGCACAGATACGCAGTATTTT. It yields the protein CAISDPTSESTDTQYF.